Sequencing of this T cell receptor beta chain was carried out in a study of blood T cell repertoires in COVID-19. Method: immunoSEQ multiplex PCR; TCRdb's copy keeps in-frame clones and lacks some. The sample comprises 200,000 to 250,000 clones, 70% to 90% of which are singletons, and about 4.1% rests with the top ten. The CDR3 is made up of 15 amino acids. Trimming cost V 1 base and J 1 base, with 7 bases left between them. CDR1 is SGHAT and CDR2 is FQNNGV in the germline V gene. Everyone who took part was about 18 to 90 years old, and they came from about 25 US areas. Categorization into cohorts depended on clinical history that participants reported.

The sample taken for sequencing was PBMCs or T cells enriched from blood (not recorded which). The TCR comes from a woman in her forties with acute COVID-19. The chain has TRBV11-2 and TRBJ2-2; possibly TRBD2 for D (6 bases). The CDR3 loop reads CASSLVRGNTGELFF. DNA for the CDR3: TGTGCCAGCAGCTTAGTGCGGGGGAACACCGGGGAGCTGTTTTTT.